A selection of T cell receptor beta chains follows, all from one sample in a study of T cells after somatic rescue of genetic block. This table comes from immunoSEQ multiplex PCR, and its TCRdb copy is limited to in-frame clones, with some not included. The profile covers 45,000 to 70,000 clones, with approximately 96% appearing a single time and roughly 0.077% taken by the ten largest. Sequencing was carried out using peripheral blood mononuclear cells (PBMCs). Receptor source: a child younger than two. CDR3s include the opening cysteine and the closing phenylalanine or tryptophan. The order of the fields is CDR3 protein, CDR3 DNA, J gene, D gene, clone size, V gene. A D gene is named only where the DNA matches it firmly. The listing skips clone size in some rows; elsewhere it reads once, few, many or a size class.

cdr3_aa: CASRRTASYGYTF; cdr3_nt: TGTGCCAGCAGGCGGACAGCAAGCTATGGCTACACCTTC; j_call: TRBJ1-2; d_call: -; clone_size: -; v_call: TRBV27
cdr3_aa: CASSYAVAQETQYF; cdr3_nt: TGTGCCAGCAGTTACGCGGTAGCCCAAGAGACCCAGTACTTC; j_call: TRBJ2-5; d_call: -; clone_size: -; v_call: TRBV6-5
cdr3_aa: CAVTVYNEQFF; cdr3_nt: TGTGCCGTGACAGTCTACAATGAGCAGTTCTTC; j_call: TRBJ2-1; d_call: -; clone_size: -; v_call: TRBV2
cdr3_aa: CASSQAKGQGPDTQYF; cdr3_nt: TGTGCCAGCAGCCAAGCAAAGGGACAGGGGCCAGATACGCAGTATTTT; j_call: TRBJ2-3; d_call: TRBD1; clone_size: -; v_call: TRBV4-2
cdr3_aa: CASSYQGHYTEAFF; cdr3_nt: TGCGCCAGCAGTTATCAGGGGCACTACACTGAAGCTTTCTTT; j_call: TRBJ1-1; d_call: -; clone_size: -; v_call: TRBV23-1
cdr3_aa: CASIRVGGDTQYF; cdr3_nt: TGTGCCAGCATCCGCGTCGGGGGAGATACGCAGTATTTT; j_call: TRBJ2-3; d_call: -; clone_size: -; v_call: TRBV27
cdr3_aa: CASSDNRGSYEQYF; cdr3_nt: TGTGCCAGCAGTGACAACAGGGGGTCCTACGAGCAGTACTTC; j_call: TRBJ2-7; d_call: TRBD1; clone_size: -; v_call: TRBV2
cdr3_aa: CASSDLLNVHEQFF; cdr3_nt: TGTGCCAGCAGTGATCTTCTCAACGTCCATGAGCAGTTCTTC; j_call: TRBJ2-1; d_call: -; clone_size: -; v_call: TRBV6-1
cdr3_aa: CASSRGAGRAYEQYF; cdr3_nt: TGTGCCAGCTCCAGGGGGGCGGGGAGGGCCTACGAGCAGTACTTC; j_call: TRBJ2-7; d_call: -; clone_size: -; v_call: TRBV2
cdr3_aa: CASSIRPSGALFF; cdr3_nt: TGTGCCAGTAGTATCCGTCCAAGCGGAGCTTTATTCTTC; j_call: TRBJ2-1; d_call: -; clone_size: -; v_call: TRBV19
cdr3_aa: CASSAGLAGADTQYF; cdr3_nt: TGTGCCAGCAGCGCGGGACTAGCGGGAGCAGATACGCAGTATTTT; j_call: TRBJ2-3; d_call: TRBD2; clone_size: -; v_call: TRBV9
cdr3_aa: CASSPGTSGRNEQFF; cdr3_nt: TGTGCCAGCAGTCCTGGGACTAGCGGGAGGAATGAGCAGTTCTTC; j_call: TRBJ2-1; d_call: TRBD2; clone_size: -; v_call: TRBV6-4
cdr3_aa: CASSQATSASAKNIQYF; cdr3_nt: TGCGCCAGCAGCCAAGCGACTAGCGCCTCAGCCAAAAACATTCAGTACTTC; j_call: TRBJ2-4; d_call: TRBD2; clone_size: -; v_call: TRBV4-1
cdr3_aa: CASSLASGSNEQFF; cdr3_nt: TGTGCCAGCAGCTTAGCTAGCGGGAGCAATGAGCAGTTCTTC; j_call: TRBJ2-1; d_call: TRBD2; clone_size: -; v_call: TRBV7-2
cdr3_aa: CASSDPRGRETQYF; cdr3_nt: TGTGCCAGCAGTGACCCCAGGGGGCGAGAGACCCAGTACTTC; j_call: TRBJ2-5; d_call: TRBD1; clone_size: -; v_call: TRBV28
cdr3_aa: CASSTGWNTEAFF; cdr3_nt: TGTGCCAGTAGTACGGGGTGGAACACTGAAGCTTTCTTT; j_call: TRBJ1-1; d_call: -; clone_size: -; v_call: TRBV19
cdr3_aa: CASSGTSGTDTQYF; cdr3_nt: TGTGCCAGCAGTGGGACTAGCGGCACAGATACGCAGTATTTT; j_call: TRBJ2-3; d_call: TRBD2; clone_size: -; v_call: TRBV25-1
cdr3_aa: CAISEWDRGQPQHF; cdr3_nt: TGTGCCATCAGTGAGTGGGACAGGGGTCAGCCCCAGCATTTT; j_call: TRBJ1-5; d_call: TRBD1; clone_size: -; v_call: TRBV10-3
cdr3_aa: CASSGEGAEKLFF; cdr3_nt: TGCGCCAGCAGCGGGGAGGGTGCGGAAAAACTGTTTTTT; j_call: TRBJ1-4; d_call: -; clone_size: -; v_call: TRBV4-3
cdr3_aa: CASSALRVTDTQYF; cdr3_nt: TGTGCCAGCAGCGCACTAAGGGTAACAGATACGCAGTATTTT; j_call: TRBJ2-3; d_call: -; clone_size: -; v_call: TRBV9
cdr3_aa: CASSRTDTQYF; cdr3_nt: TGTGCCAGCAGCCGAACAGATACGCAGTATTTT; j_call: TRBJ2-3; d_call: -; clone_size: -; v_call: TRBV5-5
cdr3_aa: CASSEGLAGAYEQYF; cdr3_nt: TGTGCCAGCAGTGAAGGACTAGCGGGAGCCTACGAGCAGTACTTC; j_call: TRBJ2-7; d_call: TRBD2; clone_size: -; v_call: TRBV6-1
cdr3_aa: CASSPTRLAGLETQYF; cdr3_nt: TGTGCCAGCAGCCCGACGAGACTAGCGGGACTAGAGACCCAGTACTTC; j_call: TRBJ2-5; d_call: TRBD2; clone_size: -; v_call: TRBV9
cdr3_aa: CASSLAVGYPQHF; cdr3_nt: TGCGCCAGCAGCTTGGCCGTTGGGTATCCCCAGCATTTT; j_call: TRBJ1-5; d_call: -; clone_size: -; v_call: TRBV5-1
cdr3_aa: CASRNTDRGRYEQYF; cdr3_nt: TGTGCCAGCAGGAATACGGACAGGGGGCGCTACGAGCAGTACTTC; j_call: TRBJ2-7; d_call: TRBD1; clone_size: once; v_call: TRBV2
cdr3_aa: CASSPRDRRYEQYF; cdr3_nt: TGTGCCAGCAGCCCCCGGGACAGAAGATACGAGCAGTACTTC; j_call: TRBJ2-7; d_call: TRBD1; clone_size: -; v_call: TRBV4-2
cdr3_aa: CASSLIPNYEQYF; cdr3_nt: TGTGCCAGCAGCTTGATACCGAACTACGAGCAGTACTTC; j_call: TRBJ2-7; d_call: -; clone_size: -; v_call: TRBV5-4
cdr3_aa: CASSYSPGSSTEAFF; cdr3_nt: TGTGCCAGCAGTTACTCACCGGGAAGTAGCACTGAAGCTTTCTTT; j_call: TRBJ1-1; d_call: -; clone_size: once; v_call: TRBV6-5
cdr3_aa: CASRDSRGSYEQYF; cdr3_nt: TGTGCCAGCAGGGACTCGCGGGGCTCCTACGAGCAGTACTTC; j_call: TRBJ2-7; d_call: -; clone_size: -; v_call: TRBV28
cdr3_aa: CASSPSGQGHNEQFF; cdr3_nt: TGTGCCAGCAGTCCCTCGGGACAGGGCCACAATGAGCAGTTCTTC; j_call: TRBJ2-1; d_call: TRBD1; clone_size: -; v_call: TRBV6-5
cdr3_aa: CASSLTGRGQREQFF; cdr3_nt: TGCGCCAGCAGCTTGACGGGCAGGGGGCAGCGTGAGCAGTTCTTC; j_call: TRBJ2-1; d_call: TRBD1; clone_size: once; v_call: TRBV5-1
cdr3_aa: CASSSGRAYEQYF; cdr3_nt: TGTGCCAGTAGTAGCGGGAGGGCCTACGAGCAGTACTTC; j_call: TRBJ2-7; d_call: TRBD2; clone_size: -; v_call: TRBV19
cdr3_aa: CASGDTQYF; cdr3_nt: TGTGCCAGTGGGGATACGCAGTATTTT; j_call: TRBJ2-3; d_call: -; clone_size: once; v_call: TRBV6-1
cdr3_aa: CAWSVRLGKNNEQFF; cdr3_nt: TGTGCCTGGAGTGTGAGGCTAGGTAAGAACAATGAGCAGTTCTTC; j_call: TRBJ2-1; d_call: -; clone_size: -; v_call: TRBV30
cdr3_aa: CASSLFAGTNTGELFF; cdr3_nt: TGTGCCAGCAGCCTGTTCGCCGGCACGAACACCGGGGAGCTGTTTTTT; j_call: TRBJ2-2; d_call: -; clone_size: -; v_call: TRBV7-2
cdr3_aa: CASSLNWENSGNTIYF; cdr3_nt: TGTGCCAGCAGCTTGAATTGGGAGAACTCTGGAAACACCATATATTTT; j_call: TRBJ1-3; d_call: -; clone_size: once; v_call: TRBV7-9
cdr3_aa: CASSATGGMGNQPQHF; cdr3_nt: TGTGCCAGCAGCGCCACGGGGGGGATGGGCAATCAGCCCCAGCATTTT; j_call: TRBJ1-5; d_call: -; clone_size: -; v_call: TRBV5-4
cdr3_aa: CALRGSSGANVLTF; cdr3_nt: TGTGCACTCCGAGGGAGCTCTGGGGCCAACGTCCTGACTTTC; j_call: TRBJ2-6; d_call: -; clone_size: once; v_call: TRBV10-3
cdr3_aa: CSVGQGEKLFF; cdr3_nt: TGCAGCGTTGGACAGGGTGAAAAACTGTTTTTT; j_call: TRBJ1-4; d_call: TRBD1; clone_size: -; v_call: TRBV29-1
cdr3_aa: CASSLIGSGRAVDTQYF; cdr3_nt: TGTGCCAGCAGCTTAATTGGTAGCGGGAGGGCCGTAGATACGCAGTATTTT; j_call: TRBJ2-3; d_call: TRBD2; clone_size: -; v_call: TRBV7-3
cdr3_aa: CAWSSGSGANVLTF; cdr3_nt: TGTGCCTGGAGTTCGGGCTCTGGGGCCAACGTCCTGACTTTC; j_call: TRBJ2-6; d_call: -; clone_size: once; v_call: TRBV30
cdr3_aa: CASSYVRGSYEQYF; cdr3_nt: TGTGCCAGCAGTTACGTTAGAGGGTCGTACGAGCAGTACTTC; j_call: TRBJ2-7; d_call: -; clone_size: -; v_call: TRBV6-6
cdr3_aa: CASSHGTSGSFWEFF; cdr3_nt: TGTGCCAGCAGTCATGGGACTAGCGGGAGTTTCTGGGAGTTCTTC; j_call: TRBJ2-1; d_call: TRBD2; clone_size: -; v_call: TRBV7-2
cdr3_aa: CASSVAPGGASYEQYF; cdr3_nt: TGTGCCAGCAGCGTAGCCCCAGGGGGCGCCTCCTACGAGCAGTACTTC; j_call: TRBJ2-7; d_call: TRBD1; clone_size: -; v_call: TRBV9
cdr3_aa: CASSIRHYGYTF; cdr3_nt: TGTGCCAGTAGTATCAGACACTATGGCTACACCTTC; j_call: TRBJ1-2; d_call: -; clone_size: -; v_call: TRBV19
cdr3_aa: CASSLVAGNTEAFF; cdr3_nt: TGTGCCAGCAGCTTAGTAGCGGGGAACACTGAAGCTTTCTTT; j_call: TRBJ1-1; d_call: -; clone_size: -; v_call: TRBV11-2
cdr3_aa: CASSLGNEQFF; cdr3_nt: TGCGCCAGCAGCTTAGGGAATGAGCAGTTCTTC; j_call: TRBJ2-1; d_call: -; clone_size: -; v_call: TRBV5-1
cdr3_aa: CASSQEGASGNTIYF; cdr3_nt: TGCGCCAGCAGCCAAGAGGGGGCCTCTGGAAACACCATATATTTT; j_call: TRBJ1-3; d_call: -; clone_size: -; v_call: TRBV4-1
cdr3_aa: CASSLAMTAKNIQYF; cdr3_nt: TGCGCCAGCAGCTTGGCCATGACCGCCAAAAACATTCAGTACTTC; j_call: TRBJ2-4; d_call: -; clone_size: -; v_call: TRBV5-1
cdr3_aa: CASSLGGTLNTEAFF; cdr3_nt: TGTGCCAGCAGCTTAGGGGGGACACTAAACACTGAAGCTTTCTTT; j_call: TRBJ1-1; d_call: -; clone_size: -; v_call: TRBV7-2
cdr3_aa: CASSHRGQNEQYF; cdr3_nt: TGTGCCAGCAGTCACAGGGGGCAAAACGAGCAGTACTTC; j_call: TRBJ2-7; d_call: TRBD1; clone_size: once; v_call: TRBV28
cdr3_aa: CASSYARVNTEAFF; cdr3_nt: TGTGCCAGCAGTTACGCGCGGGTGAACACTGAAGCTTTCTTT; j_call: TRBJ1-1; d_call: -; clone_size: -; v_call: TRBV6-5
cdr3_aa: CATSRDKADLYEQYF; cdr3_nt: TGTGCCACCAGCAGAGATAAAGCGGACCTATACGAGCAGTACTTC; j_call: TRBJ2-7; d_call: -; clone_size: -; v_call: TRBV15
cdr3_aa: CASSQAGQGRETQYF; cdr3_nt: TGCGCCAGCAGCCAAGCAGGGCAGGGACGGGAGACCCAGTACTTC; j_call: TRBJ2-5; d_call: -; clone_size: -; v_call: TRBV4-3
cdr3_aa: CASSSPQGREGLNNEQFF; cdr3_nt: TGTGCCAGCAGCTCGCCCCAAGGGCGGGAGGGCCTGAACAATGAGCAGTTCTTC; j_call: TRBJ2-1; d_call: TRBD2; clone_size: once; v_call: TRBV7-3
cdr3_aa: CASRAGGGTDTQYF; cdr3_nt: TGTGCCAGCAGGGCGGGAGGAGGGACAGATACGCAGTATTTT; j_call: TRBJ2-3; d_call: TRBD2; clone_size: -; v_call: TRBV5-6
cdr3_aa: CASSLELGTNSPLHF; cdr3_nt: TGTGCCAGCAGCTTAGAACTTGGGACAAATTCACCCCTCCACTTT; j_call: TRBJ1-6; d_call: -; clone_size: -; v_call: TRBV7-9
cdr3_aa: CASSFRDYTGELFF; cdr3_nt: TGTGCCAGCAGCTTCCGGGACTACACCGGGGAGCTGTTTTTT; j_call: TRBJ2-2; d_call: -; clone_size: -; v_call: TRBV9
cdr3_aa: CASSLGVPDTQYF; cdr3_nt: TGTGCCAGCAGCTTAGGGGTTCCAGATACGCAGTATTTT; j_call: TRBJ2-3; d_call: -; clone_size: -; v_call: TRBV11-2